The text below deals with one T cell receptor beta chain. This sample stems from a study of cytomegalovirus exposure and HLA in healthy donors. The PCR was carried out with 60 Vbeta primers and 13 Jbeta primers. TCRdb keeps only in-frame clones here, not all; method: immunoSEQ multiplex PCR. Of around 150,000 clones in the sample, more than 75% are singletons; the top ten hold approximately 1.8%. With 5 bases removed from V and 1 base from J, the gap between germline ends came to 11 bases. CDR3 size: 14 residues. The germline gives CDR1 MNHNS, CDR2 SASEGT. V and J are TRBV6-1 and TRBJ1-1, with a tentative D call TRBD1 (6 bases). The TCR sequence derives from a man between 40 and 49 years old in good health and CMV-seronegative. Sequenced material: PBMCs. CDR3: CASSLQGWNTEAFF. The CDR3 nucleotides are TGTGCCAGCAGTTTACAGGGCTGGAACACTGAAGCTTTCTTT.